This T cell receptor (beta chain) is from a study of blood T cells in healthy people across ages. The overall study: Template switching recovered approximately one barcoded beta molecule for every two T cells.

Primed by a sample-barcoded 5' primer and a J-beta primer mix, a second PCR proceeded for about 6 to 11 cycles. Through a template-switch adaptor with 12 random nucleotides, each cDNA molecule received a tag. TCRdb used MiXCR to reprocess the 5' RACE reads, holding one entry per CDR3 protein. The repertoire has some 1,500,000 distinct CDR3 sequences, under 55% of them found once; the top ten carry about 3.8%. This clonotype was observed a few times. Its antigen is currently unknown. Findings and limits, study-wide: Because donor CMV status was unknown, expanded clonotype changes were possibly confounded.

Isolated per sample were at least 7 million PBMCs. The CDR3 runs to 16 residues. V dropped 3 bases and J dropped 4 bases, with 16 bases sitting between them. V and J are TRBV12-3 or TRBV12-4 and TRBJ1-5; tentatively, D is TRBD1 (5 bases). The sequence came from a woman aged 18-35 years in good health. Sequences were obtained from blood. As DNA, the CDR3 is TGTGCCAGCAGTTTGATGGTTATGGGGGAAAATCAGCCCCAGCATTTT. This gives the protein CASSLMVMGENQPQHF.